This T cell receptor (beta chain) appears in the sequencing data of a study of T cells in Graves' hyperthyroidism and ophthalmopathy. Study-level background: At the time of initial diagnosis and before any treatment, peripheral blood was collected. Study-wide points: Blood also contained most expanded thyroid clonotypes above 0.001.

Germline V gene sequence: CDR1 MDHEN, CDR2 SYDVKM. The ends were cut back, 8 bases at V and 1 base at J, with 13 bases in the middle. The length of the CDR3 is 14 residues. A few counts support this clonotype. Its antigen remains unidentified. Amplification yielded TCR beta CDR3 regions, with RNA transcripts as the source. HTBI primers were the set used in a first-round RT-PCR of the TCR CDR3. MiXCR was run by TCRdb on the multiplex PCR reads, yielding one entry per CDR3 protein. The repertoire includes hundreds of thousands of distinct CDR3 sequences, less than 20% of them detected once, and approximately 35% sits in the top ten. Ophthalmopathy in the patients scored at least 3 on Clinical Activity Score and at least 4 on NOSPECS grade, lasting under 3 months.

The sequence derives from a man aged 50 to 60 with Graves' ophthalmopathy. Sequencing was carried out using blood. The chain couples TRBV28 to TRBJ2-3; D is unclear. CDR3 nucleotide sequence: TGTGCCAGCCAAGACTCTCGGGGCACAGATACGCAGTATTTT. Its protein is CASQDSRGTDTQYF.